The following is a TCR beta chain sequence with its context. The antigen remains unidentified. The sample is drawn from a study of T cell repertoires in cytomegalovirus infection. About the research overall: CMV epitopes used comprised recently identified HLA-C-restricted ones and well-studied HLA-B-restricted ones. An indication of both CMV infection and matching HLA type came from public TCR beta signatures.

TCRdb analysed the reads with MiXCR anew, one entry per CDR3 protein. The sample includes fewer than 350,000 distinct CDR3 sequences, around 29% seen only once; the top ten take about 19%. The germline gives CDR1 DFQATT, CDR2 SNEGSKA (reference sequence). J lost 3 bases, V lost 6 bases, and 15 bases had no gene match. This CDR3 comprises 18 residues. Overall study results and limits: People with CMV and the relevant HLA were identified by cumulative public TCR beta family frequency. HLA-C-restricted CMV-specific TCR beta clonotypes were dominant in the ex vivo response.

This TCR was recovered from a human donor in good health (CMV status not recorded). Some clones in this sample may be carry-over from other donors' samples. Here the sequenced sample was cultured PBMCs, taken from culture after CMV antigen stimulation. V usage is TRBV20-1 and J usage is TRBJ2-7; 15 positions agree with TRBD2. The CDR3 region is CSAAGTSGGIIPIYEQYF. CDR3 coding DNA: TGCAGTGCAGCGGGGACTAGCGGGGGGATCATCCCTATCTACGAGCAGTACTTC.